Included here is one TCR beta chain sequence, with context. The data stem from a study of cytomegalovirus exposure and HLA in healthy donors. Germline CDR1 reads LNHDA; CDR2 reads SQIVND (reference sequence). CDR3 length equals 16 residues. Trimming left V 3 bases short and J 1 base short, with 15 bases between. 13 Jbeta primers and 60 Vbeta primers were used for the PCR. Libraries were prepared by immunoSEQ multiplex PCR; TCRdb keeps only in-frame clonotypes and omits some of them. The table records roughly 120,000 clones, 73% of them present only once. This chain links TRBV19 with TRBJ1-1; possibly TRBD1 for D (5 bases). The sample consisted of PBMCs. The sequence was collected from a woman aged 40 to 50 in good health and CMV-seronegative. The CDR3 DNA is TGTGCCAGTAGTATGAGTAAAGGGGCCGGGAACACTGAAGCTTTCTTT. Amino acid sequence: CASSMSKGAGNTEAFF.